This TCR beta chain was identified during a study of cytotoxic CD8 clonotypes in ibrutinib-treated CLL (dated by TCRdb to about 2021). Study-level background: The cohort had eleven to twelve relapsed/refractory and roughly 14 treatment-naive patients; 17 to 18 were IGHV unmutated. Partial responses were observed in about 24 patients and complete responses in 2; after a median follow-up of 68 months, remission was maintained in roughly 15 patients and progression was observed in approximately 12. Samples at response were collected after a median of approximately twelve months of treatment, with a range of about 6 to 36 months. On average, each sample yielded around 230,000 productive templates and over 90,000 productive rearrangements. Longitudinal samples were available for about 30% of the 86 trial participants. Cryopreserved peripheral blood mononuclear cells were collected before treatment, at response, and at either disease progression or sustained remission. Patients were still on ibrutinib when every remission and progressive disease sample was collected. General findings and caveats noted by the study authors: Public clonotypes were rare and either shrank or stayed stable during treatment, and the rise in clonality at ibrutinib response reflected expansion of private clonotypes. Baseline clonality was found to be higher than that of age-matched healthy donors and was strongly correlated with circulating CD8+ T-cell counts. An increase in clonality was observed at ibrutinib response, with clonality remaining stable during sustained remission and falling back toward baseline at progression. Sampling times were not matched between patients in sustained remission and patients whose disease was progressing, and lymph node repertoires were not examined.

The time point tag for this specimen amounts to: progressive disease on ibrutinib. For TCR beta library preparation, roughly 2 micrograms of genomic DNA was extracted from cryopreserved PBMCs. Longitudinal blood samples from CLL patients receiving ibrutinib monotherapy were subjected to high-throughput TCR beta sequencing. The patients were enrolled in a single-center, open-label phase 2 trial of ibrutinib monotherapy. CDR1 and CDR2 are drawn from the germline V gene (reference sequence): LNHDA, SQIVND. Deletion took 5 bases off V and 4 bases off J, with a span of 11 bases between the germline ends. Reading from cysteine to phenylalanine, the CDR3 counts 13 amino acids. Kept here is only the CDR3 DNA, which spans 39 bases and is read in frame from base 1. As concerns this clone: Its specific antigen is unknown. No base qualities exist here, and no much larger clone lies one base off it.

A MiSeq instrument was used for deep resolution sequencing, which targeted depths ranging from 1 in 1 million up to 1 in 200,000 T cells, with coverage averaging 10x for each clonotype. TCR beta libraries were generated with the immunoSEQ hsTCRB Kit. Concerning the study's data processing: ImmunoSEQ Data Assistant and ImmunoSEQ Analyzer were used for data analysis, and V, D and J genes were assigned according to IMGT definitions. Clonality was computed as one minus normalized Shannon entropy of productive rearrangement frequencies, ranging from 0 to 1. Only overrepresented clonotypes making up at least 0.05% of the repertoire of each patient were included in the public clonotype analysis. Thirteen age-matched healthy donor repertoires from immuneACCESS were used as controls for clonality. The immuneACCESS repertoire file appears here via TCRdb, limited to in-frame rearrangements. These files lack a portion of the clones; in checked studies, under half of the deficit traces to unresolved V genes, and the cause of the others is not known. V and J calls and clone size follow that table, whereas D and trimming were derived from the DNA. Recorded for this sample are approximately 70,000 clones; more than 70% of them occurred a single time. 7.7% of the sample rests with the top ten.

The specimen was PBMCs, collected at disease progression, from a patient treated with ibrutinib. This sequence originates from a human donor with chronic lymphocytic leukemia. The receptor chain draws on TRBV19 and TRBJ1-1, with TRBD1 perhaps the D gene, on 6 matching bases. This receptor has the CDR3 CASSRGLSTEAFF. The DNA sequence follows: TGTGCCAGTAGTCGGGGGCTGAGCACTGAAGCTTTCTTT. Where the CDR3 stops, the reference TRBV19 and TRBJ1-1 genes take over; the full variable domain is DGGITQSPKYLFRKEGQNVTLSCEQNLNHDAMYWYRQDPGQGLRLIYYSQIVNDFQKGDIAEGYSVSREKKESFPLTVTSAQKNPTAFYLCASSRGLSTEAFFGQGTRLTVV.